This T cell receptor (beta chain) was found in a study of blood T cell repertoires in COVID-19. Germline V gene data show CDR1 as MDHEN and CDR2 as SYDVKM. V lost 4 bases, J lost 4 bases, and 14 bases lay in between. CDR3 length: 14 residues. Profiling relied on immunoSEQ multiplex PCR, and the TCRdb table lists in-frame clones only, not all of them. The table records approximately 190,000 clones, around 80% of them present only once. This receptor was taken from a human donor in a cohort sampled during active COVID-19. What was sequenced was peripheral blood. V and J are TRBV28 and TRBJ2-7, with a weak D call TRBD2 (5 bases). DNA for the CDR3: TGTGCCAGCAGTTCCCGGGGAATCGGGTACGAGCAGTACTTC. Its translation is CASSSRGIGYEQYF.